What follows are 17 T cell receptor beta chains derived from one specimen sequenced in a study of blood T cell repertoires in COVID-19. The repertoire was sequenced with immunoSEQ multiplex PCR; TCRdb's copy has only in-frame clones and lacks some. The table includes over 100,000 clones, less than 90% detected once. Sample: PBMCs or T cells enriched from blood (not recorded which). Receptors were obtained from a woman in her 30s who had recovered from COVID-19.

The V gene is TRBV21-1, the J gene TRBJ1-6; the table assigns TRBD1, which was not confirmed against the DNA. TRBV21-1 is described as a pseudogene. The CDR3 loop spans 17 amino acids. Here the CDR3 reads CASSNTIGQGLYSPLHF. In nucleotides, the CDR3 is TGTGCCAGCAGCAATACGATAGGACAGGGTTTATATTCACCCCTCCACTTT.

The rearrangement joins TRBV19 to TRBJ2-7; 7 bases match TRBD2. Germline loops: CDR1 LNHDA, CDR2 SQIVND (reference sequence). V lost 5 bases to trimming and J lost 5 bases; unmatched junction nucleotides: 12. The CDR3 runs to 15 residues. CDR3 nucleotide sequence: TGTGCCAGTAGTTGGAGCGGGAATGGGGATAACGAGCAGTACTTC. It yields the protein CASSWSGNGDNEQYF.

The gene calls are TRBV2 and TRBJ1-1; TRBD1 matches at 7 bases. Germline values: CDR1 SNHLY, CDR2 FYNNEI. There are 13 residues in the CDR3. Unmatched junction bases numbered 9, after V lost 11 bases and J lost 3 bases. CDR3 sequence: CAGGTELYTEAFF. DNA for the CDR3: TGTGCCGGGGGGACAGAGCTCTACACTGAAGCTTTCTTT.

The sample holds one count of this clone. The rearrangement joins TRBV18 to TRBJ2-7, with 8 nucleotides matching TRBD2. Per germline, CDR1 KGHSH and CDR2 LQKENI. The CDR3 contains 14 residues. V lost 3 bases and J lost 6; bases outside the gene matches: 7. CDR3: CASSPSGGRSEQYF. Written as DNA, the CDR3 is TGTGCCAGCTCACCGAGCGGGGGCCGGAGCGAGCAGTACTTC.

J is TRBJ2-1 and V is TRBV6-4; 10 bases agree with TRBD1. V lost 3 bases, J lost 8 bases, and 7 bases stayed unmatched. The CDR3 is 15 amino acids. The germline gives CDR1 MRHNA, CDR2 SNTAGT. The CDR3 spells CASSDGTGAGDEQFF. The CDR3, as DNA: TGTGCCAGCAGTGATGGGACAGGGGCCGGCGATGAGCAGTTCTTC.

The genes are TRBV28 and TRBJ1-3, with D hard to call. The germline V gene has CDR1 MDHEN and CDR2 SYDVKM. CDR3 length: 14 amino acids. V gave up 7 bases and J gave up 4 bases, with 14 bases separating them. The CDR3 protein is CASIYSRRGNTIYF. DNA for the CDR3: TGTGCCAGCATTTACTCCCGAAGAGGAAACACCATATATTTT.

This chain connects TRBV4-1 to TRBJ2-1, with 10 bases aligning to TRBD2. CDR1 is MGHRA and CDR2 is YSYEKL in the germline V gene. CDR3 length equals 17 residues. The V and J ends lost 1 base and 6 bases, in that order; junction bases with no gene match: 9. The CDR3 sequence: CASSQVLAGVWLNEQFF. In DNA, the CDR3 is TGCGCCAGCAGCCAAGTGCTAGCGGGAGTATGGCTCAATGAGCAGTTCTTC.

This rearrangement joins TRBV28 to TRBJ1-5; 11 bases line up with TRBD1. The CDR3 spans 15 residues. Germline trimming cut 6 bases from V and 1 base from J; bases unmatched to any gene: 2. Per germline, CDR1 MDHEN and CDR2 SYDVKM. The DNA for the CDR3 is TGTGCCAGCAGGGGACAGGGGGAAAGCAATCAGCCCCAGCATTTT. This codes for CASRGQGESNQPQHF.

The gene calls are TRBV30 and TRBJ1-6; maybe TRBD1 (5 bases). The CDR3 runs to 13 residues. With 1 base removed from V and 10 bases from J, the gap between germline ends came to 11 bases. The germline V gene has CDR1 GTSNPN and CDR2 SVGIG (reference sequence). CDR3: CAWSEGWRSPLHF. DNA for the CDR3: TGTGCCTGGAGTGAGGGGTGGCGATCACCCCTCCACTTT.

This clone was counted a single time. This rearrangement joins TRBV7-9 to TRBJ2-3; 12 bases agree with TRBD2. Germline loops: CDR1 SEHNR, CDR2 FQNEAQ (reference sequence). This CDR3 comprises 19 residues. V gave up 5 bases and J gave up 1 base; unmatched junction bases: 13. The CDR3 loop is CASSPGRLAGDLRTDTQYF. Written as DNA, the CDR3 is TGTGCCAGCAGCCCTGGGCGACTAGCGGGAGATCTTCGCACAGATACGCAGTATTTT.

The genes are TRBV7-8 and TRBJ2-2; 9 bases map to TRBD2. The J segment lost 6 bases and the V segment lost 0 bases, leaving 8 bases of the junction unmatched. CDR3 size: 17 residues. Germline V lookup: CDR1 SGHVS, CDR2 FQNEAQ. As DNA, the CDR3 is TGTGCCAGCAGCTTAGCGGGGGCTAGCGGGAATTCCGGGGAGCTGTTTTTT. Translated, it gives CASSLAGASGNSGELFF.

The table lists this clone with a count of one. This chain connects TRBV21-1 to TRBJ1-4. TRBV21-1 is a recognized pseudogene. The CDR3 is 16 amino acids. CDR3 sequence (DNA): TGTGCCAGCAGCCAGACCGGGGGGGCGACTAATGAAAAACTGTTTTTT. This sequence encodes CASSQTGGATNEKLFF.

The CDR3 loop is CASSLDRGEGGELFF. DNA of the CDR3: TGTGCCAGCAGTCTCGACAGGGGAGAGGGCGGGGAGCTGTTTTTT. The chain recombines TRBV27 with TRBJ2-2, with 8 bases lining up with TRBD1. The CDR3 totals 15 residues. Germline CDR1 and CDR2: MNHEY and SMNVEV (reference sequence). V shed 5 bases, J shed 7 bases, and the junction held 9 bases outside the gene matches.

The J gene is TRBJ1-5, the V gene TRBV13; TRBD1 matches 12 bases. The CDR3 runs 17 residues. V gave up 5 bases and J gave up 6 bases; unmatched junction bases: 11. Germline V gene data show CDR1 as PRHDT and CDR2 as FYEKMQ (reference sequence). The CDR3 protein is CASSASGTGGIGQPQHF. The DNA of the CDR3 is TGTGCCAGCAGCGCTTCCGGGACAGGGGGCATAGGTCAGCCCCAGCATTTT.

The CDR3 nucleotides are TGCGCCAGCAGCCAAGCGGACGGGACTTCTGGAAACACCATATATTTT. It encodes CASSQADGTSGNTIYF. This chain joins TRBV5-1 and TRBJ1-3; weak D call: TRBD1 (5 bases). CDR1 is SGHRS, CDR2 YFSETQ, per germline. The CDR3 length is 16 residues. Trimming removed 4 bases at V and 1 base at J, with 15 bases between.

The chain uses TRBV6-2 or TRBV6-3 and TRBJ2-3; D gene uncertain. This CDR3 contains 13 residues. The germline V and J ends were trimmed by 5 bases and 0 bases, with 6 bases remaining between them. CDR1 MNHEY and CDR2 SVGEGT come from the germline V gene. CDR3 nucleotide sequence: TGTGCCAGCAGTCAGTCTAGCACAGATACGCAGTATTTT. Translation gives CASSQSSTDTQYF.

This clone was seen only a few times. The V and J genes are TRBV28 and TRBJ2-1; TRBD2 might be the D (6 bases). The V end lost 7 bases, the J end lost 12 bases, and 34 bases lay between the germline ends. This CDR3 has 18 residues. Germline V gene sequence: CDR1 MDHEN, CDR2 SYDVKM. The CDR3 DNA reads as TGTGCCAGCACCCCGCGGAGGGGAAAGGGGAATACAATGAGTGGGCAGTTCTTC. Its translation: CASTPRRGKGNTMSGQFF.